What follows is one T cell receptor (beta chain) and its context. Its antigen is as yet unknown. These data come from a study of fetal regulatory T cell absence and autoimmunity. The CDR3 has 14 residues. The V and J ends lost 2 bases and 7 bases respectively, with 13 bases between them. Germline V lookup: CDR1 SGHDT, CDR2 YYEEEE. Data came from immunoSEQ multiplex PCR; TCRdb stores just in-frame clones and leaves some out. The table shows around 100,000 clones, with approximately 79% occurring only once. The study's findings and limits: Antigen-driven pancreatic autoimmunity before birth in IPEX was inferred from oligoclonal enrichment.

This clonotype was obtained from a male donor with IPEX syndrome. Source material: pancreas tissue. V usage is TRBV5-6 and J usage is TRBJ2-1; unclear D gene. This CDR3 reads CASSFVGRENEQFF. The CDR3 nucleotides are TGTGCCAGCAGCTTTGTGGGCCGCGAGAATGAGCAGTTCTTC.